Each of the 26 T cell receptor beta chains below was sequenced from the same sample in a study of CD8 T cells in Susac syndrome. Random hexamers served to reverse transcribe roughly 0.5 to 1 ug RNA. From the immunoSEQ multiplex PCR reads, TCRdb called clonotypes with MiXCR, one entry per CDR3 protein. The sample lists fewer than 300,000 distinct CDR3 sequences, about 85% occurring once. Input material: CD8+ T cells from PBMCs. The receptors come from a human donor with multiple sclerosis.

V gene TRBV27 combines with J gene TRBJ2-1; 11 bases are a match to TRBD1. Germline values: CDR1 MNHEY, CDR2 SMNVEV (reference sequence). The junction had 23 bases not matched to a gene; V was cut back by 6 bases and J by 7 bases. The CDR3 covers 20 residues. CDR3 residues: CASRLGTGGFSGRSMNEQFF. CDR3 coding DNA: TGTGCCAGCAGGCTCGGGACAGGGGGTTTCAGCGGGAGATCGATGAATGAGCAGTTCTTC.

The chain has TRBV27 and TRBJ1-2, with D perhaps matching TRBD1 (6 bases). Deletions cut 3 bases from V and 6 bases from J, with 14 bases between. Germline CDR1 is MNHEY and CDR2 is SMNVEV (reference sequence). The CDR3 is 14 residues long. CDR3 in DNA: TGTGCCAGCAGTTTGACAGGTCGGGGGGATGGCTACACCTTC. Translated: CASSLTGRGDGYTF.

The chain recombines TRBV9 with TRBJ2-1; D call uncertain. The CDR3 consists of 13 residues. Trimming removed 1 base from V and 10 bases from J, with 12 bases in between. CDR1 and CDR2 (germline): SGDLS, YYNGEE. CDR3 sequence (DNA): TGTGCCAGCAGCGTAAGGTCCAGCGACGAGCAGTTCTTC. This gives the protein CASSVRSSDEQFF.

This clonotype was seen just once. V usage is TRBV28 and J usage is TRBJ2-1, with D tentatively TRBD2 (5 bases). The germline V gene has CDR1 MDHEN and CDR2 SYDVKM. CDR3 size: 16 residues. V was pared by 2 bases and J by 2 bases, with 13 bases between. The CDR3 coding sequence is TGTGCCAGCAGTTTAATCAGCGGCCAGCCCTACAATGAGCAGTTCTTC. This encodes CASSLISGQPYNEQFF. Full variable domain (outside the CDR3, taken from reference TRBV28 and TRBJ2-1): DVKVTQSSRYLVKRTGEKVFLECVQDMDHENMFWYRQDPGLGLRLIYFSYDVKMKEKGDIPEGYSVSREKKERFSLILESASTNQTSMYLCASSLISGQPYNEQFFGPGTRLTVL.

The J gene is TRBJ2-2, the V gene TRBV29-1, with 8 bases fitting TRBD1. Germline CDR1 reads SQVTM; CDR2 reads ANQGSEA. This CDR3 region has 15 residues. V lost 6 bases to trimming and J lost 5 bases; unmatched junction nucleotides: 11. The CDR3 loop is CSVRSQGALTGELFF. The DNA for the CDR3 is TGCAGCGTCCGATCCCAGGGGGCGCTGACCGGGGAGCTGTTTTTT.

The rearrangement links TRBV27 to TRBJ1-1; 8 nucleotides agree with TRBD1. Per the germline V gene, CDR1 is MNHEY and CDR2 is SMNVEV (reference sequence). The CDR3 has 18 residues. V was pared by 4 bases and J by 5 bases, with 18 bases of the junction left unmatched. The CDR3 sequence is CASSSFESADRGKTEAFF. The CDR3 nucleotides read TGTGCCAGCAGTTCGTTTGAAAGTGCAGACAGGGGTAAAACTGAAGCTTTCTTT.

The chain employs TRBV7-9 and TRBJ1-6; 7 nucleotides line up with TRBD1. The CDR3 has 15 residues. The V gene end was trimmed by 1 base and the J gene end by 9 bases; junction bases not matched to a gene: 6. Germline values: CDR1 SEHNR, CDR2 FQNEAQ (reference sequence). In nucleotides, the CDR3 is TGTGCCAGCAGCTTAGTGACAGGGAAGGGTTCACCCCTCCACTTT. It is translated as CASSLVTGKGSPLHF.

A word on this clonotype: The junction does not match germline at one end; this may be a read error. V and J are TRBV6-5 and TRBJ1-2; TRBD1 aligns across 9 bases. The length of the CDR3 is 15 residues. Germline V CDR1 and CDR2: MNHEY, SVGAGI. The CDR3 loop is CASSNSGTGLDGYTF. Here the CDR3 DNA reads TGTGCCAGCAGTAACTCCGGGACAGGGTTGGATGGCTACACCTTC.

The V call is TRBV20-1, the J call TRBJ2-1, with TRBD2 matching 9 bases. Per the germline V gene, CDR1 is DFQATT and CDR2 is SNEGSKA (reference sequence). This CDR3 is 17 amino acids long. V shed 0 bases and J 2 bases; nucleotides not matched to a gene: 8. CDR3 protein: CSARDPGRGRAYNEQFF. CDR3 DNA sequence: TGCAGTGCTAGAGATCCCGGTCGCGGGAGGGCCTACAATGAGCAGTTCTTC.

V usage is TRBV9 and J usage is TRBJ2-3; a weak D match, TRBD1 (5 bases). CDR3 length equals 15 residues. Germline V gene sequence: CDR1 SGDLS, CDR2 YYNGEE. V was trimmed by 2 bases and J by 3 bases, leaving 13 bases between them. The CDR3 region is CASSVWGRSTDTQYF. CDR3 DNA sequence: TGTGCCAGCAGCGTCTGGGGCAGGAGTACAGATACGCAGTATTTT.

The chain's CDR3 is CASTSWDRAYNEQFF. CDR3 coding DNA: TGTGCCAGTACCTCGTGGGACAGGGCGTACAATGAGCAGTTCTTC. The chain links TRBV19 to TRBJ2-1; the match to TRBD1 covers 9 bases. CDR1 LNHDA and CDR2 SQIVND come from the germline V gene (reference sequence). This CDR3 is 15 amino acids long. V gave up 7 bases and J gave up 4 bases; unmatched junction bases: 8.

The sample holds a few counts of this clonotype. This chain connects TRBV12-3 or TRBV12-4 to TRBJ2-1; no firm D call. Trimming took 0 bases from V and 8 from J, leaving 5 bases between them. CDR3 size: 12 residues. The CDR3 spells CASSLAAYEQFF. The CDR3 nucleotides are TGTGCCAGCAGTTTAGCGGCCTATGAGCAGTTCTTC.

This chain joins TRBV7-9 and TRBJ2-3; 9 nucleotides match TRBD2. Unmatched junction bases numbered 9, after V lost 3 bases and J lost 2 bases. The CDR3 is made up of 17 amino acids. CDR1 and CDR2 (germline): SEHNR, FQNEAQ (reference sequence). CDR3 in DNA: TGTGCCAGCAGCTTGTCGACTAGCGGAGGCCCCACAGATACGCAGTATTTT. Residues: CASSLSTSGGPTDTQYF.

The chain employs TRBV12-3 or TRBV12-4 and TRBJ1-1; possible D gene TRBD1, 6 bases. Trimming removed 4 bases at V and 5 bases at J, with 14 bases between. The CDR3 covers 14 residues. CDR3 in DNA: TGTGCCAGCAGTTGGGGGGGGCGAGGGACTGAAGCTTTCTTT. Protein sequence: CASSWGGRGTEAFF.

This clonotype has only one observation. This chain's CDR3 is CASSSRGGYNEQFF. The CDR3 coding sequence is TGTGCCAGCAGTTCAAGAGGGGGTTACAATGAGCAGTTCTTC. This chain uses TRBV27 with TRBJ2-1, with a weak D call TRBD1 (6 bases). The CDR3 loop spans 14 amino acids. The germline V and J ends were trimmed by 4 bases and 4 bases, with 11 bases remaining between them. Germline V gives CDR1 MNHEY, CDR2 SMNVEV (reference sequence).

The CDR3 DNA is TGTGCCAGCAGTTTATCTAGGAGGGCGGGATTAGAGCAGTTCTTC. Protein sequence: CASSLSRRAGLEQFF. This chain connects TRBV27 to TRBJ2-1; TRBD2 is a possible D gene (6 bases). The germline CDR1 and CDR2 sequences are MNHEY and SMNVEV (reference sequence). V was cut by 0 bases and J by 10 bases, with 16 bases left in between. The CDR3 extends over 15 amino acids.

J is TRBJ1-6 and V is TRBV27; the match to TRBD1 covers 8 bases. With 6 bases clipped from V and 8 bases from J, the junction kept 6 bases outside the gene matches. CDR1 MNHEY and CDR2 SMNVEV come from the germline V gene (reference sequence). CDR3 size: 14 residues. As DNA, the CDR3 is TGTGCCAGCAGGACAGGGGACGCCTATTCACCCCTCCACTTT. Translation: CASRTGDAYSPLHF.

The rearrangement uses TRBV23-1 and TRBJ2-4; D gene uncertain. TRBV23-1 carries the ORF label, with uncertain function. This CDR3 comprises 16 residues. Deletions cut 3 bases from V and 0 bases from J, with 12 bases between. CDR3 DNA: TGCGCCAGCAGTCAGAACAGCCGGCTAGCCAAAAACATTCAGTACTTC. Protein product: CASSQNSRLAKNIQYF.

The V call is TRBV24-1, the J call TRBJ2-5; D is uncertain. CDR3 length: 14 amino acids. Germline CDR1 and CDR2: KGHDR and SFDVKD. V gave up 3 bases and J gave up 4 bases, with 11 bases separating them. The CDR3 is CATSDPTRRETQYF. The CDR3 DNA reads TGTGCCACCAGTGATCCGACACGGAGAGAGACCCAGTACTTC.

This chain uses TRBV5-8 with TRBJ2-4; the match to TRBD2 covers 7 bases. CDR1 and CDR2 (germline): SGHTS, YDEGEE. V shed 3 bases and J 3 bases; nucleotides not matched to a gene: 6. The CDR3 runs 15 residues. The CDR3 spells CASSWEGAVKNIQYF. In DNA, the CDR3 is TGTGCCAGCAGCTGGGAGGGAGCGGTCAAAAACATTCAGTACTTC.

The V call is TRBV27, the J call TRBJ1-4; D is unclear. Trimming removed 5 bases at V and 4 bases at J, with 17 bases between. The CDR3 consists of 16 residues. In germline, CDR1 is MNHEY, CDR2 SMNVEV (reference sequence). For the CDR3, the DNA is TGTGCCAGCAGTCCTCTGTTCCAGATGATTAATGAAAAACTGTTTTTT. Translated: CASSPLFQMINEKLFF.

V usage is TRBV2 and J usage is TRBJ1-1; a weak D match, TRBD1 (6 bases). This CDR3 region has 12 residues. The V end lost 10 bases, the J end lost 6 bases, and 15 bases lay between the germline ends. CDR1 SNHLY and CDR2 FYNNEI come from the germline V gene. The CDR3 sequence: CATPGRGSEAFF. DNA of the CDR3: TGTGCCACCCCGGGCAGGGGCTCTGAAGCTTTCTTT.

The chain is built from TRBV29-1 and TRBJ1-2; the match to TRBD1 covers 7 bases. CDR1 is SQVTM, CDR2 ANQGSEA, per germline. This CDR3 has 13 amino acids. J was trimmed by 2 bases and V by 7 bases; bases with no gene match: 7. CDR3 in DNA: TGCAGCGCCATTAACAGGGGAAACTATGGCTACACCTTC. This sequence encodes CSAINRGNYGYTF.

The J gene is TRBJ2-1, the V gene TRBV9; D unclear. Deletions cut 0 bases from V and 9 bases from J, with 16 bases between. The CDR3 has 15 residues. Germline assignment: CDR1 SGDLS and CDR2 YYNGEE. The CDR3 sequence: CASSVAIAPVGEQFF. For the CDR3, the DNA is TGTGCCAGCAGCGTAGCTATAGCTCCTGTAGGTGAGCAGTTCTTC.

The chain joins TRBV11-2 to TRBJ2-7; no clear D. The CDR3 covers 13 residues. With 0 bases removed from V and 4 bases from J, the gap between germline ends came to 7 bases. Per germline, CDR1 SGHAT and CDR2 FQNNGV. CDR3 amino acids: CASSLERVYEQYF. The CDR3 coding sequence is TGTGCCAGCAGCTTAGAACGGGTGTACGAGCAGTACTTC.

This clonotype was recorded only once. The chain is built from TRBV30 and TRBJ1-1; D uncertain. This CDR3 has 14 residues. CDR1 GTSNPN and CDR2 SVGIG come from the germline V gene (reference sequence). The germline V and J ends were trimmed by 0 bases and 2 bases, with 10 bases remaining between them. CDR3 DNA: TGTGCCTGGAGTGTATTAAGGGCAAACACTGAAGCTTTCTTT. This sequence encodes CAWSVLRANTEAFF. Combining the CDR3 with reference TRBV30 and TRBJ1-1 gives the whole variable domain SQTIHQWPATLVQPVGSPLSLECTVEGTSNPNLYWYRQAAGRGLQLLFYSVGIGQISSEVPQNLSASRPQDRQFILSSKKLLLSDSGFYLCAWSVLRANTEAFFGQGTRLTVV.